The rows below give T cell receptor beta chains drawn from one sample of a study of glioma-infiltrating T cells. TCRdb used MiXCR to reprocess the multiplex PCR reads, holding one entry per CDR3 protein. This sample has 84,000 or so distinct CDR3 sequences, with around a quarter found just once. The specimen sequenced was glioma tissue, nonneoplastic brain tissue, or PBMCs (not recorded which). All receptors come from a human donor with low-grade glioma or glioblastoma, undergoing nonglioma brain surgery, or in good health (not recorded which). The CDR3 runs from the conserved cysteine through the conserved F or W. A D gene is named only where the DNA matches it firmly. The size of a clone is reported for some rows only, either as once, few or many, or as a class for expanded clones.

>TRBD1|TRBV6-6|TRBJ1-3|many
CASSYHRGPGNTIYF
TGTGCCAGCAGTTACCACAGGGGCCCTGGAAACACCATATATTTT
>-|TRBV6-1|TRBJ2-5|many
CASSEAWGSGETQYF
TGTGCCAGCAGTGAAGCGTGGGGGAGCGGCGAGACCCAGTACTTC
>-|TRBV5-4|TRBJ2-7|once
CASSLGGQNSYEQYF
TGTGCCAGCAGCCTAGGCGGACAGAACTCCTACGAGCAGTACTTC
>-|TRBV20-1|TRBJ1-5|many
CSARGAGSNNQPQHF
TGCAGTGCTAGAGGGGCAGGATCAAACAATCAGCCCCAGCATTTT
>-|TRBV6-1|TRBJ1-1|many
CASSEPGRNTEAFF
TGTGCCAGCAGTGAGCCAGGCCGGAACACTGAAGCTTTCTTT
>-|TRBV12-3/TRBV12-4|TRBJ1-2|few
CASSKQDFYGYTF
TGTGCCAGCAGCAAACAGGACTTCTATGGCTACACCTTC
>TRBD2|TRBV7-9|TRBJ2-1|-
CASSLEVSGTEQFF
TGTGCCAGCAGCTTAGAGGTTAGCGGGACTGAGCAGTTCTTC
>-|TRBV4-3|TRBJ2-7|few
CASSQADGSFGYEQYF
TGCGCCAGCAGCCAAGCGGACGGGAGTTTCGGCTACGAGCAGTACTTC
>TRBD1|TRBV5-1|TRBJ2-2|many
CASSKQGAYTGELFF
TGCGCCAGCAGCAAACAGGGGGCCTACACCGGGGAGCTGTTTTTT
>-|TRBV27|TRBJ1-1|many
CASISRTGTEAFF
TGTGCCAGCATCTCCCGGACCGGCACTGAAGCTTTCTTT
>-|TRBV27|TRBJ1-4|many
CASSLRAPNEKLFF
TGTGCCAGCAGCCTTCGGGCACCTAATGAAAAACTGTTTTTT
>-|TRBV6-1|TRBJ1-4|many
CASSQPGVGNEKLFF
TGTGCCAGCAGTCAACCAGGGGTTGGCAATGAAAAACTGTTTTTT
>-|TRBV5-1|TRBJ2-1|many
CASSPGQRQAYFF
TGCGCCAGCAGCCCCGGCCAAAGACAGGCCTATTTCTTC